Below, 25 T cell receptor beta chains from the same sample are listed, as sequenced in a study of T cells in Graves' hyperthyroidism and ophthalmopathy. The source material, RNA transcripts, was used to amplify TCR beta CDR3 regions. Researchers ran a first-round RT-PCR on the TCR CDR3 using the HTBI primer set. TCRdb re-called the multiplex PCR reads with MiXCR, one entry per CDR3 protein. The sample records hundreds of thousands of distinct CDR3 sequences, around 21% being singletons. Sequencing used blood. These receptors all stem from a man aged 30 to 39 with Graves' ophthalmopathy.

The table lists this clonotype with a few counts. The junction departs from germline at one end; a sequencing error may be responsible. The CDR3 spells CSVEGLVKTEAFF. The DNA for the CDR3 is TGCAGCGTGGAGGGACTGGTGAAAACTGAAGCTTTCTTT. The rearrangement uses TRBV29-1 and TRBJ1-1, with D possibly TRBD1 on 5 matching bases. This CDR3 is built from 13 residues. Germline loops: CDR1 SQVTM, CDR2 ANQGSEA.

This clonotype was picked up a small number of times. This chain joins TRBV7-2 and TRBJ1-2; 9 bases line up with TRBD1. The CDR3 runs to 14 residues. The V gene's germline CDR1 is SGHTA and CDR2 FQGNSA. J gave up 8 bases and V 7 bases, and 11 bases lay outside the gene matches. CDR3 in DNA: TGTGCCAGCACCCCCGGACAGGGGTATCAAGGCTACACCTTC. Its translation is CASTPGQGYQGYTF.

This clonotype came up many times. The chain combines TRBV11-1 with TRBJ2-5, with D possibly being TRBD2 (6 bases). V lost 1 base, J lost 5 bases, and 17 bases lay in between. The CDR3 is 16 residues long. In germline, CDR1 is SGHAT, CDR2 FQDESV (reference sequence). For the CDR3, the DNA is TGTGCCAGCAGCTTAGGGACGGCATCAGGAGGGGAGACCCAGTACTTC. It specifies CASSLGTASGGETQYF.

The table lists this clonotype with many counts. The CDR3 DNA is TGTGCCAGCAGTGAAGCGAAGCCTTGGGAGACCCAGTACTTC. Protein: CASSEAKPWETQYF. The J gene is TRBJ2-5, the V gene TRBV6-1; D gene ambiguous. The CDR3 is 14 amino acids. V lost 0 bases and J lost 5, with 10 bases in between. The germline V gene has CDR1 MNHNS and CDR2 SASEGT.

This clonotype was detected only a few times. The chain is built from TRBV4-1 and TRBJ1-5; possible D gene TRBD1, 5 bases. Trimming took off 3 bases at V and 1 base at J, with 16 bases between the two ends. Germline V gives CDR1 MGHRA, CDR2 YSYEKL. This CDR3 region has 17 residues. CDR3: CASSQGGPMMSNQPQHF. CDR3 DNA sequence: TGCGCCAGCAGCCAGGGGGGTCCTATGATGAGCAATCAGCCCCAGCATTTT.

This clonotype was observed many times. This chain joins TRBV7-3 and TRBJ1-2; the D gene is possibly TRBD1 (5 bases). With 2 bases removed from V and 7 bases from J, the gap between germline ends came to 17 bases. The CDR3 is made up of 15 amino acids. The germline CDR1 and CDR2 sequences are SGHTA and FQGTGA. CDR3 nucleotide sequence: TGTGCCAGCAGCTTATTAACAGGAAGCTCGCCTGGCTACACCTTC. Its protein is CASSLLTGSSPGYTF.

The gene calls are TRBV4-1 and TRBJ2-1; TRBD2 agrees at 10 bases. This CDR3 spans 13 amino acids. V trimming: 7 bases; J trimming: 5 bases; junction bases outside the gene matches: 2. Germline values: CDR1 MGHRA, CDR2 YSYEKL. The CDR3 spells CASNGLADNEQFF. The DNA for the CDR3 is TGCGCCAGCAACGGACTAGCGGACAATGAGCAGTTCTTC.

The rearrangement links TRBV19 to TRBJ2-2, with 9 bases aligning to TRBD2. Germline trimming cut 4 bases from V and 4 bases from J; bases unmatched to any gene: 7. Germline V gene data show CDR1 as LNHDA and CDR2 as SQIVND (reference sequence). The CDR3 is 16 residues long. In nucleotides, the CDR3 is TGTGCCAGTAGTACGCGGGGACTAGCTGGCACCGGGGAGCTGTTTTTT. Translated: CASSTRGLAGTGELFF.

The chain has TRBV28 and TRBJ2-7; D might be TRBD1 (6 bases). V lost 6 bases to trimming and J lost 4 bases, with 16 bases between them. The CDR3 extends over 14 amino acids. From germline, CDR1 is MDHEN and CDR2 SYDVKM. CDR3 amino acids: CASSSFMGAYEQYF. Here the CDR3 DNA reads TGTGCCAGCAGCAGCTTTATGGGGGCATACGAGCAGTACTTC.

V usage is TRBV5-5 and J usage is TRBJ1-5; 8 nucleotides line up with TRBD1. The CDR3 runs to 16 residues. CDR1 and CDR2 (germline): SGHKS, YYEKEE (reference sequence). V lost 2 bases and J lost 5; bases outside the gene matches: 9. CDR3 sequence: CASSFPRQGLDQPQHF. CDR3 DNA: TGTGCCAGCAGCTTTCCCCGACAGGGGCTCGATCAGCCCCAGCATTTT.

This clonotype was recorded a few times. This rearrangement joins TRBV28 to TRBJ2-3, with 10 bases matching TRBD2. Germline V CDR1 and CDR2: MDHEN, SYDVKM. The trim removed 5 bases at V and 4 bases at J, leaving 3 bases unmatched. The CDR3 loop spans 14 amino acids. The CDR3 DNA reads as TGTGCCAGCAGTCCAGCGGGAGGGCCAGATACGCAGTATTTT. Translating gives CASSPAGGPDTQYF.

This rearrangement joins TRBV5-1 to TRBJ1-5; D gene unclear. Trimming cost V 0 bases and J 0 bases, with 7 bases left between them. Germline CDR1 reads SGHRS; CDR2 reads YFSETQ. The CDR3 has 15 amino acids. For the CDR3, the DNA is TGCGCCAGCAGCTTGGGGGTATCTAGCAATCAGCCCCAGCATTTT. Encoded protein: CASSLGVSSNQPQHF.

Ten or more counts support this clonotype. CDR3 in amino acids: CASSYGTATNEKLFF. CDR3 coding DNA: TGCGCCAGCAGCTACGGGACAGCAACTAATGAAAAACTGTTTTTT. The chain carries TRBV5-1 and TRBJ1-4; 7 bases are shared with TRBD1. J gave up 0 bases and V 3 bases, and 2 bases lay outside the gene matches. Germline CDR1 SGHRS, CDR2 YFSETQ. This CDR3 has 15 amino acids.

Notes on this clonotype: A read error is possible here, since a much larger clone lies one base away. This chain connects TRBV7-2 to TRBJ2-7; the match to TRBD2 covers 7 bases. The CDR3 sequence is 16 residues long. The germline V gene has CDR1 SGHTA and CDR2 FQGNSA. V lost 5 bases, J lost 3 bases, and 13 bases stayed unmatched. CDR3 residues: CASSAKPAGMLYEQYF. The CDR3 nucleotides are TGTGCCAGCAGCGCCAAACCAGCGGGAATGCTCTACGAGCAGTACTTC.

This clonotype was recorded a few times. The V call is TRBV29-1, the J call TRBJ2-1; D perhaps matches TRBD2 (5 bases). Germline V gene sequence: CDR1 SQVTM, CDR2 ANQGSEA. V dropped 7 bases and J dropped 5 bases, with 18 bases sitting between them. The CDR3 length is 14 residues. The DNA of the CDR3 is TGCAGCGGTTTGGGAGCAGGAGCCAACAATGAGCAGTTCTTC. It specifies CSGLGAGANNEQFF.

The CDR3 spells CASSYSNGDLTNTGELFF. The CDR3 bases are TGTGCCAGCAGTTACTCGAACGGTGACTTAACTAACACCGGGGAGCTGTTTTTT. This chain joins TRBV6-2 or TRBV6-3 and TRBJ2-2; D is uncertain. The germline CDR1 and CDR2 sequences are MNHEY and SVGEGT. The CDR3 is 18 amino acids. Trimming shortened V by 0 bases and J by 2 bases, and 16 bases separated the two germline ends.

This clonotype occurred a few times. This chain uses TRBV20-1 with TRBJ2-7; the D is unclear. V shed 3 bases and J shed 2 bases, with 11 bases lying between them. This CDR3 contains 13 residues. The germline gives CDR1 DFQATT, CDR2 SNEGSKA (reference sequence). Here the CDR3 DNA reads TGCAGTGCTAGTGGTCGGGTGACCTACGAGCAGTACTTC. Translation gives CSASGRVTYEQYF.

This sequence joins TRBV4-3 and TRBJ1-2; a possible D gene is TRBD1 (6 bases). The CDR3 length is 15 residues. Germline V gene data show CDR1 as LGHNA and CDR2 as YSLEER. V lost 2 bases and J 6 bases, leaving 16 bases between the germline ends. CDR3 region: CASSQQTGLPDGYTF. DNA for the CDR3: TGCGCCAGCAGCCAACAGACAGGCCTCCCCGATGGCTACACCTTC.

This clonotype was counted a few times. The chain combines TRBV20-1 with TRBJ2-1, with TRBD2 identical over 8 bases. The germline gives CDR1 DFQATT, CDR2 SNEGSKA (reference sequence). V was pared by 2 bases and J by 3 bases, with 9 bases of the junction left unmatched. CDR3 length equals 16 residues. The CDR3 region is CSARPRAGANYNEQFF. The DNA of the CDR3 is TGCAGTGCTAGACCTAGAGCGGGAGCTAACTACAATGAGCAGTTCTTC.

In its sample, this clonotype was seen a few times. V usage is TRBV18 and J usage is TRBJ2-7; a weak D match, TRBD1 (6 bases). CDR3 length: 14 amino acids. Germline lookup yields CDR1 KGHSH and CDR2 LQKENI. V gave up 4 bases and J gave up 3 bases, with 13 bases separating them. For the CDR3, the DNA is TGTGCCAGCTCACGATCAACAGGGAGCTACGAGCAGTACTTC. It specifies CASSRSTGSYEQYF. Full variable domain (missing parts from reference TRBV18 and TRBJ2-7): NAGVMQNPRHLVRRRGQEARLRCSPMKGHSHVYWYRQLPEEGLKFMVYLQKENIIDESGMPKERFSAEFPKEGPSILRIQQVVRGDSAAYFCASSRSTGSYEQYFGPGTRLTVT.

This clonotype was recorded a few times. The chain uses TRBV6-2 or TRBV6-3 and TRBJ1-3; D is ambiguous. This CDR3 comprises 13 residues. The germline CDR1 and CDR2 sequences are MNHEY and SVGEGT. Trimming removed 10 bases at V and 0 bases at J, with 10 bases between. DNA for the CDR3: TGTGCCATTCGAAGTTTCTCTGGAAACACCATATATTTT. It is translated as CAIRSFSGNTIYF.

This clonotype has only one observation. The V gene is TRBV4-3, the J gene TRBJ2-3; D call uncertain. The CDR3 covers 18 residues. Germline lookup yields CDR1 LGHNA and CDR2 YSLEER. Trimming left V 0 bases short and J 2 bases short, with 18 bases between. CDR3 sequence: CASSQDRLLPESTDTQYF. The CDR3 DNA reads as TGCGCCAGCAGCCAAGATCGTCTTCTCCCGGAATCCACAGATACGCAGTATTTT.

The V and J genes are TRBV15 and TRBJ1-4; TRBD1 aligns across 8 bases. CDR3 length: 15 amino acids. The junction had 5 bases not matched to a gene; V was cut back by 5 bases and J by 3 bases. The V gene's germline CDR1 is LNHNV and CDR2 YYDKDF (reference sequence). This CDR3 reads CATSEGQASNEKLFF. The CDR3 bases are TGTGCCACCAGCGAGGGACAGGCCTCTAATGAAAAACTGTTTTTT.

This rearrangement joins TRBV9 to TRBJ2-3; no reliable D call. V was shortened by 4 bases and J by 5 bases, with 11 bases between the two germline ends. Germline V gene sequence: CDR1 SGDLS, CDR2 YYNGEE. This CDR3 has 13 residues. This CDR3 is CASSPRRLDTQYF. DNA of the CDR3: TGTGCCAGCAGCCCCCGCCGATTAGATACGCAGTATTTT.

As regards this clonotype: Compared with germline, one end of the junction differs, possibly owing to a read error. The J gene is TRBJ2-3, the V gene TRBV5-1; 9 nucleotides align to TRBD2. Germline CDR1 SGHRS, CDR2 YFSETQ. CDR3 length: 14 residues. This CDR3 is CASSSLAGTDAQYF. CDR3 bases: TGTGCCAGCAGCTCCCTAGCGGGAACAGATGCGCAGTATTTT.